This is a list of T cell receptor beta chains from one sample in a study of cytomegalovirus exposure and HLA in healthy donors. Data came from immunoSEQ multiplex PCR; TCRdb stores just in-frame clones and leaves some out. The sample yields about 160,000 clones, approximately 86% seen once. Sequencing input: PBMCs. These receptors were taken from a woman aged 18-30 years in good health and CMV-seronegative. CDR3s include the opening cysteine and the closing phenylalanine or tryptophan. Each record gives: J gene, V gene, D gene, clone size, CDR3 protein, CDR3 DNA. A D gene is named only where the DNA matches it firmly. Size values are once, few and many counts, or a class for expanded clones, and some rows have none.

TRBJ1-1,TRBV5-8,NA,few,CASSFRGGGGAEAFF,TGTGCCAGCAGCTTTAGGGGAGGGGGAGGTGCTGAAGCTTTCTTT
TRBJ2-1,TRBV18,NA,NA,CASSVGTADNEQFF,TGTGCCAGCTCAGTTGGGACTGCCGACAATGAGCAGTTCTTC
TRBJ1-6,TRBV7-9,TRBD1,NA,CASSGTATWDSSPLHF,TGTGCCAGCAGCGGGACAGCTACCTGGGATAGCTCACCCCTCCACTTT
TRBJ2-1,TRBV7-6,TRBD2,NA,CASSGSGGVLDEQFF,TGTGCCAGCAGCGGTAGCGGGGGGGTTTTGGATGAGCAGTTCTTC
TRBJ2-5,TRBV7-7,TRBD2,few,CASSLATSGRAQETQYF,TGTGCTAGCAGCTTGGCGACTAGCGGGAGAGCCCAAGAGACCCAGTACTTC
TRBJ1-1,TRBV7-2,NA,NA,CASSPSWGAEAFF,TGTGCCAGCAGCCCCTCCTGGGGGGCTGAAGCTTTCTTT
TRBJ2-5,TRBV18,NA,NA,CASSPRGKETQYF,TGTGCCAGCTCACCACGAGGTAAAGAGACCCAGTACTTC
TRBJ1-2,TRBV5-4,NA,NA,CASSFQGNYGYTF,TGTGCCAGCAGCTTTCAGGGGAACTATGGCTACACCTTC
TRBJ2-1,TRBV4-1,NA,NA,CASSRLGSSYNEQFF,TGCGCCAGCAGCCGCCTAGGCAGCTCCTACAATGAGCAGTTCTTC
TRBJ2-7,TRBV6-6,TRBD1,NA,CASDGGQGADEQYF,TGTGCCAGCGATGGGGGACAGGGCGCCGACGAGCAGTACTTC
TRBJ2-2,TRBV5-1,TRBD2,NA,CASSLGLAGGLNTGELFF,TGCGCCAGCAGCTTGGGGCTAGCGGGGGGGCTGAACACCGGGGAGCTGTTTTTT
TRBJ2-5,TRBV12-5,TRBD2,NA,CASGSGTSGIRETQYF,TGTGCTAGTGGTTCGGGGACTAGCGGGATACGGGAGACCCAGTACTTC
TRBJ1-1,TRBV27,TRBD1,NA,CASRPDRGRRNTEAFF,TGTGCCAGCAGACCCGACAGGGGGCGTAGGAACACTGAAGCTTTCTTT
TRBJ1-2,TRBV2,TRBD1,NA,CACGGTANYGYTF,TGTGCCTGCGGAGGGACAGCTAACTATGGCTACACCTTC
TRBJ2-6,TRBV5-4,NA,NA,CASSIDSSGANVLTF,TGTGCCAGCAGCATCGACTCCTCTGGGGCCAACGTCCTGACTTTC
TRBJ2-7,TRBV10-3,TRBD2,NA,CASRGGSDYYEQYF,TGTGCCTCACGGGGGGGATCGGACTACTACGAGCAGTACTTC
TRBJ1-6,TRBV5-1,NA,NA,CASSLEIQGITSPLHF,TGCGCCAGCAGCTTGGAAATACAGGGAATCACTTCACCCCTCCACTTT
TRBJ2-1,TRBV28,NA,NA,CASSPTLALLYNEQFF,TGTGCCAGCAGTCCTACCCTAGCCCTCCTCTACAATGAGCAGTTCTTC
TRBJ1-5,TRBV7-9,NA,NA,CASSPGGQREQPQHF,TGTGCCAGCAGCCCCGGCGGGCAGCGGGAACAGCCCCAGCATTTT
TRBJ2-7,TRBV7-9,NA,NA,CASSGSSYEQYF,TGTGCCAGCAGCGGGAGCTCCTACGAGCAGTACTTC
TRBJ2-5,TRBV6-4,TRBD2,few,CASARLAGGMETQYF,TGTGCCAGCGCCCGACTAGCGGGGGGGATGGAGACCCAGTACTTC
TRBJ1-6,TRBV2,NA,few,CASSKGAGENIPLHF,TGTGCCAGCTCAAAGGGCGCCGGGGAAAATATTCCCCTCCACTTT
TRBJ1-2,TRBV30,NA,NA,CASDYGYTF,TGTGCCTCGGACTATGGCTACACCTTC
TRBJ2-3,TRBV7-2,TRBD2,NA,CASSPRGSGGYTDTQYF,TGTGCCAGCAGCCCCCGGGGTAGCGGGGGTTACACAGATACGCAGTATTTT
TRBJ1-4,TRBV5-1,NA,few,CASSLERATNEKLFF,TGCGCCAGCAGCTTGGAAAGAGCAACTAATGAAAAACTGTTTTTT
TRBJ2-7,TRBV27,NA,NA,CASSPLRLRNSYEQYF,TGTGCCAGCAGTCCCCTTCGCCTGCGGAACTCCTACGAGCAGTACTTC
TRBJ1-2,TRBV5-1,TRBD1,NA,CASSGSRQGGGGYTF,TGCGCCAGCAGCGGGTCCCGACAGGGAGGCGGCGGCTACACCTTC
TRBJ2-2,TRBV30,NA,few,CAWSVQLPGELFF,TGTGCCTGGAGCGTTCAACTCCCCGGGGAGCTGTTTTTT
TRBJ2-5,TRBV11-1,TRBD1,once,CASSPRVRTGPKTQYF,TGTGCCAGCAGTCCCAGGGTTAGGACAGGACCTAAGACCCAGTACTTC
TRBJ2-5,TRBV2,TRBD1,NA,CASTSPGQGETQYF,TGTGCCAGCACCTCACCGGGACAGGGAGAGACCCAGTACTTC
TRBJ2-5,TRBV5-1,TRBD2,NA,CASSSLAEETQYF,TGCGCCAGCAGCTCACTAGCGGAAGAGACCCAGTACTTC
TRBJ2-1,TRBV2,NA,NA,CASSDYREQFF,TGTGCCAGCAGTGACTACAGGGAGCAGTTCTTC
TRBJ1-1,TRBV7-8,TRBD1,NA,CASSLGGQGGTEAFF,TGTGCCAGCAGCTTAGGGGGACAGGGGGGCACTGAAGCTTTCTTT
TRBJ2-7,TRBV4-2,NA,NA,CASSQDGPHDRSYEQYF,TGTGCCAGCAGCCAGGACGGACCCCATGACAGGTCCTACGAGCAGTACTTC
TRBJ2-2,TRBV7-2,TRBD2,NA,CASSLVGGGNTGELFF,TGTGCCAGCAGCTTAGTCGGCGGGGGGAACACCGGGGAGCTGTTTTTT
TRBJ2-3,TRBV5-4,TRBD2,NA,CASSSGLAGGTDTQYF,TGTGCCAGCAGCTCGGGACTAGCGGGGGGAACAGATACGCAGTATTTT
TRBJ2-3,TRBV6-5,NA,NA,CASGVAEGGDTQYF,TGTGCCAGCGGGGTAGCCGAAGGGGGAGATACGCAGTATTTT
TRBJ1-1,TRBV27,TRBD1,NA,CASSLGTGWGNTEAFF,TGTGCCAGCAGTTTGGGGACAGGGTGGGGGAACACTGAAGCTTTCTTT
TRBJ1-3,TRBV7-9,NA,few,CASSLVQVSGNTIYF,TGTGCCAGCAGCTTAGTTCAGGTCTCTGGAAACACCATATATTTT
TRBJ2-7,TRBV19,NA,NA,CASSTYLLYEQYF,TGTGCCAGTAGTACCTACCTCCTCTACGAGCAGTACTTC
TRBJ2-2,TRBV6-1,NA,once,CASSDRTDNTGELFF,TGTGCCAGCAGTGATAGGACAGATAACACCGGGGAGCTGTTTTTT
TRBJ2-6,TRBV7-6,NA,NA,CASSSDSPYSSGANVLTF,TGTGCCAGCAGCTCTGACAGTCCTTACAGCTCTGGGGCCAACGTCCTGACTTTC
TRBJ2-1,TRBV7-6,NA,NA,CASTWHLRRGYNEQFF,TGTGCCAGCACCTGGCATCTGAGACGAGGCTACAATGAGCAGTTCTTC
TRBJ1-2,TRBV2,NA,NA,CASSEGGLWTERVRF,TGTGCCAGCAGTGAAGGGGGGCTTTGGACAGAGAGGGTTCGCTTC
TRBJ2-5,TRBV5-6,TRBD2,NA,CASSLAGGPGETQYF,TGTGCCAGCAGCTTAGCGGGGGGGCCCGGAGAGACCCAGTACTTC
TRBJ2-5,TRBV11-2,TRBD2,NA,CASSKAGGSRSQETQYF,TGTGCCAGCAGCAAAGCTGGCGGGAGCCGGTCACAAGAGACCCAGTACTTC
TRBJ2-2,TRBV9,NA,NA,CASSGTNTGELFF,TGTGCCAGCTCTGGCACGAACACCGGGGAGCTGTTTTTT